The clone carrying this TCR beta chain showed up many times. The data derive from a study of blood T cell repertoires in COVID-19. Study context: The samples span acute and convalescent COVID-19 from the United States, Italy and Spain. Nucleic acid was either cDNA or gDNA, and it came from T cells, B-cell-depleted T cells, or PBMCs.

In the original processing: Amplification of reference gene primers provided the estimated nucleated cell counts. Profiled with immunoSEQ multiplex PCR; TCRdb holds only in-frame clones, not every one. The DNA gave D and trimming, while V, J and clone size come from that table. In the table there are 200,000 or so clones, 70% to 90% of which are singletons. The TCR was taken from a woman aged 65 to 85 with active or convalescent COVID-19. Source material: peripheral blood.

The CDR3, as DNA: TGTGCCAGCAGTTTACAGACTAGGACAGATACGCAGTATTTT. It yields the protein CASSLQTRTDTQYF. The V gene is TRBV28, the J gene TRBJ2-3, with D perhaps matching TRBD2 (6 bases). Germline loops: CDR1 MDHEN, CDR2 SYDVKM. The CDR3 loop spans 14 amino acids. The V and J ends lost 2 bases and 3 bases respectively, with 9 bases between them.